The 12 T cell receptor beta chains below were found in one sample sequenced in a study of T-cell memory formation after mild COVID-19 (dated by TCRdb to about 2021). Library generation was performed with 5' RACE. The run used an Illumina NovaSeq 6000. Using fastp at Q25 and MiXCR, TCRdb reprocessed the public reads and kept productive beta chains. Each CDR3 protein appears once, grouped with its most common genes and DNA. The sample table contains about 160,000 distinct CDR3 sequences; only one count was recorded for about a third of them. The top ten clonotypes cover around 12% of the sample. The specimen sequenced was PBMCs or a T cell subset sorted from them (not recorded which). Receptors originate from an adult woman who had mild COVID-19 (a few samples of this study predate the infection). The sample titles of this study are shuffled in the database, so cell type and time point are left out; the donor was told from shared clones.

In this sample, this clonotype turned up a few times. The chain uses TRBV9 and TRBJ1-2; unclear D gene. Between the trimmed V and J ends, which lost 2 bases and 3 bases, there was a span of 8 bases. The length of the CDR3 is 13 residues. Germline V gene data show CDR1 as SGDLS and CDR2 as YYNGEE. The CDR3 DNA reads as TGTGCCAGCAGCGTCGAATCTTACTATGGCTACACCTTC. Translation: CASSVESYYGYTF.

This clonotype was counted only a few times. V usage is TRBV13 and J usage is TRBJ1-6; D ambiguous. CDR3 length equals 16 residues. Trimming removed 4 bases from V and 7 bases from J, with 17 bases in between. Germline values: CDR1 PRHDT, CDR2 FYEKMQ (reference sequence). Here the CDR3 reads CASSSGSWEGNSPLHF. The DNA of the CDR3 is TGTGCCAGCAGCTCGGGCTCTTGGGAAGGAAATTCACCCCTCCACTTT.

The gene calls are TRBV5-6 and TRBJ1-3; tentative D call: TRBD1 (5 bases). The CDR3 has 18 residues. V was pared by 3 bases and J by 1 base, with 20 bases between. Germline V lookup: CDR1 SGHDT, CDR2 YYEEEE. The CDR3 DNA reads TGTGCCAGCAGCTCCGTCGGGGCTACCTATAGGTCTGGAAACACCATATATTTT. It encodes CASSSVGATYRSGNTIYF.

This clonotype has just a few counts. V and J are TRBV5-1 and TRBJ2-5, with D tentatively TRBD1 or TRBD2 (5 bases each). Between the trimmed V and J ends, which lost 4 bases and 0 bases, there was a span of 10 bases. CDR3 length: 14 amino acids. Germline lookup yields CDR1 SGHRS and CDR2 YFSETQ. This CDR3 reads CASSGGRYQETQYF. The CDR3 bases are TGCGCCAGCAGCGGGGGACGGTACCAAGAGACCCAGTACTTC.

V is TRBV12-3 or TRBV12-4 and J is TRBJ2-5, with D hard to call. The CDR3 is 14 amino acids. Trimming removed 0 bases at V and 5 bases at J, with 10 bases between. Written as DNA, the CDR3 is TGTGCCAGCAGTTTAGCGCGGTACACGGAGACCCAGTACTTC. Translated: CASSLARYTETQYF.

A few counts support this clonotype. The junction differs from germline at one of its ends, possibly a read error. The chain is built from TRBV7-2 and TRBJ2-3; the match to TRBD2 covers 7 bases. The CDR3 is 15 amino acids. Germline CDR1 and CDR2: SGHTA and FQGNSA. DNA for the CDR3: TGTGCCAGCACCTTAGGTGGCGGGAGTGGGGATACGCAGTATTTT. It translates to CASTLGGGSGDTQYF.

The rearrangement uses TRBV21-1 and TRBJ1-2; the table gives TRBD1 as D, unverified against the DNA. TRBV21-1 is marked as a pseudogene. This CDR3 spans 18 amino acids. The CDR3 DNA is TGTGCCAGCAGAAACGAGGGTGCTGGGTCCCTTGATTACTATGGCTACACCTTC. Its translation: CASRNEGAGSLDYYGYTF.

The chain uses TRBV3-1 and TRBJ1-1; D gene ambiguous. The germline V gene has CDR1 LGHDT and CDR2 YNNKEL (reference sequence). The CDR3 has 12 amino acids. Trimming stripped 1 base from V and 4 bases from J, with 4 bases between. CDR3 in DNA: TGTGCCAGCAGCCAAGTTAGCACTGAAGCTTTCTTT. Its translation: CASSQVSTEAFF.

This chain joins TRBV4-2 and TRBJ2-7; 9 bases map to TRBD2. The germline gives CDR1 LGHNA, CDR2 YNFKEQ. The CDR3 has 16 residues. J lost 0 bases, V lost 1 base, and 4 bases had no gene match. Here the CDR3 reads CASSQAASGASYEQYF. Written as DNA, the CDR3 is TGTGCCAGCAGCCAAGCTGCTAGCGGGGCCTCCTACGAGCAGTACTTC.

The rearrangement uses TRBV7-8 and TRBJ2-5; 8 nucleotides align to TRBD1. Looked up from germline, CDR1 is SGHVS and CDR2 is FQNEAQ. V dropped 4 bases and J dropped 5; count of bases not matched to a gene: 9. The CDR3 has 15 residues. The CDR3 nucleotides read TGTGCCAGCAGCTCGGACAGGGTCTTCCTGGAGACCCAGTACTTC. It codes for CASSSDRVFLETQYF. The full variable domain, with the rest looked up from reference TRBV7-8 and TRBJ2-5, is GAGVSQSPRYKVAKRGQDVALRCDPISGHVSLFWYQQALGQGPEFLTYFQNEAQLDKSGLPSDRFFAERPEGSVSTLKIQRTQQEDSAVYLCASSSDRVFLETQYFGPGTRLLVL.

This clonotype was recorded at least ten times. The rearrangement joins TRBV10-3 to TRBJ2-3, with TRBD1 as a possible D gene (6 bases). V was shortened by 11 bases and J by 2 bases, with 14 bases between the two germline ends. This CDR3 contains 13 residues. Germline V gene data show CDR1 as ENHRY and CDR2 as SYGVKD. CDR3 nucleotides: TGTGCCGGCCGGGACACCCACACAGATACGCAGTATTTT. This sequence encodes CAGRDTHTDTQYF.

The rearrangement links TRBV29-1 to TRBJ1-1; D remains ambiguous. Germline CDR1 is SQVTM and CDR2 is ANQGSEA. CDR3 length: 11 amino acids. V lost 5 bases and J 7 bases, leaving 11 bases between the germline ends. CDR3 protein: CSVIGRGEAFF. The CDR3, as DNA: TGCAGCGTTATCGGCCGAGGTGAAGCTTTCTTT.